The 16 T cell receptor beta chains below all came from one sample that was sequenced in a study of shared clonotypes between healthy human individuals. Produced via immunoSEQ multiplex PCR; TCRdb's table is partial and in-frame only. The sample contains approximately 2.5 million clones, 93% of which appear only once. Sequencing used naive CD4+ T cells from PBMCs. Subset given: CD45RA+ positively selected. These receptors were obtained from a man younger than 30 in good health. Some clones in this sample may be carry-over from other donors' samples.

This chain uses TRBV28 with TRBJ2-3; 7 bases map to TRBD1. The CDR3 consists of 15 residues. CDR1 is MDHEN, CDR2 SYDVKM, per germline. The ends lost 5 bases at V and 4 bases at J; junction bases unmatched: 9. The CDR3 coding sequence is TGTGCCAGCAGTCATGGGACAGTGGGGGCAGATACGCAGTATTTT. This encodes CASSHGTVGADTQYF. Using reference TRBV28 and TRBJ2-3 for the parts outside the CDR3, the full variable domain is DVKVTQSSRYLVKRTGEKVFLECVQDMDHENMFWYRQDPGLGLRLIYFSYDVKMKEKGDIPEGYSVSREKKERFSLILESASTNQTSMYLCASSHGTVGADTQYFGPGTRLTVL.

The V and J genes are TRBV28 and TRBJ1-5; D possibly corresponds to TRBD1 (5 bases). The germline V and J ends were trimmed by 3 bases and 1 base, with 10 bases remaining between them. The germline CDR1 and CDR2 sequences are MDHEN and SYDVKM. This CDR3 comprises 15 residues. CDR3 region: CASSFVTASNQPQHF. The CDR3 nucleotides read TGTGCCAGCAGTTTCGTGACAGCGAGCAATCAGCCCCAGCATTTT.

Turning to this clone: Distinct nucleotide sequences in the sample also encode this CDR3. This chain joins TRBV9 and TRBJ1-5; D remains ambiguous. The germline V and J ends were trimmed by 0 bases and 3 bases, with 7 bases remaining between them. Germline CDR1 reads SGDLS; CDR2 reads YYNGEE. This CDR3 has 14 residues. Written as DNA, the CDR3 is TGTGCCAGCAGCGTAGGACGAGACAATCAGCCCCAGCATTTT. Translation: CASSVGRDNQPQHF. The entire variable domain, with the rest obtained from reference TRBV9 and TRBJ1-5, is as follows: DSGVTQTPKHLITATGQRVTLRCSPRSGDLSVYWYQQSLDQGLQFLIQYYNGEERAKGNILERFSAQQFPDLHSELNLSSLELGDSALYFCASSVGRDNQPQHFGDGTRLSIL.

The rearrangement uses TRBV6-5 and TRBJ2-7; TRBD2 matches at 9 bases. The CDR3 has 14 amino acids. V trimming: 7 bases; J trimming: 6 bases; junction bases outside the gene matches: 10. Germline V gene lookup returns CDR1 MNHEY and CDR2 SVGAGI. CDR3 residues: CASKDLAGSFEQYF. In nucleotides, the CDR3 is TGTGCCAGCAAAGACCTAGCGGGAAGCTTCGAGCAGTACTTC.

V usage is TRBV29-1 and J usage is TRBJ2-7; 9 bases match TRBD1. Germline trimming cut 5 bases from V and 6 bases from J; bases unmatched to any gene: 8. This CDR3 region has 13 residues. CDR1 SQVTM and CDR2 ANQGSEA come from the germline V gene. This chain's CDR3 is CSVSRDRASEQYF. For the CDR3, the DNA is TGCAGCGTTTCACGGGACAGGGCCTCCGAGCAGTACTTC.

V gene TRBV20-1 combines with J gene TRBJ1-6; D gene ambiguous. V was shortened by 5 bases and J by 14 bases, with 10 bases between the two germline ends. The germline CDR1 and CDR2 sequences are DFQATT and SNEGSKA (reference sequence). This CDR3 region has 10 residues. CDR3 nucleotides: TGCAGTGCTTTTCATTTGTCCCTCCACTTT. It specifies CSAFHLSLHF.

The chain links TRBV5-6 to TRBJ2-1, with TRBD2 matching over 10 bases. The trim removed 5 bases at V and 6 bases at J, leaving 5 bases unmatched. CDR3 length: 14 residues. Germline V gene lookup returns CDR1 SGHDT and CDR2 YYEEEE. The CDR3 loop reads CASRAGLAINEQFF. CDR3 DNA: TGTGCCAGCAGGGCGGGACTAGCGATCAATGAGCAGTTCTTC. Looking up the rest from reference TRBV5-6 and TRBJ2-1 gives the full variable domain: DAGVTQSPTHLIKTRGQQVTLRCSPKSGHDTVSWYQQALGQGPQFIFQYYEEEERQRGNFPDRFSGHQFPNYSSELNVNALLLGDSALYLCASRAGLAINEQFFGPGTRLTVL.

The V and J genes are TRBV2 and TRBJ2-1; 12 bases fit TRBD2. The CDR3 extends over 15 amino acids. The germline CDR1 and CDR2 sequences are SNHLY and FYNNEI. The trim removed 8 bases at V and 9 bases at J, leaving 11 bases unmatched. Here the CDR3 reads CASSLAGGPVGEQFF. The CDR3 coding sequence is TGTGCCAGCTCGCTAGCGGGAGGGCCGGTAGGTGAGCAGTTCTTC.

The rearrangement uses TRBV6-6 and TRBJ2-1; 10 nucleotides match TRBD1. After removal of 6 bases from V and 0 bases from J, the junction contained 5 bases not matched to a gene. The CDR3 sequence is 16 residues long. Germline assignment: CDR1 MNHNY and CDR2 SVGAGI (reference sequence). The CDR3 sequence: CASRAGTGASYNEQFF. The CDR3 nucleotides read TGTGCCAGCAGAGCCGGGACAGGGGCCTCCTACAATGAGCAGTTCTTC.

A remark on this clone: Relative to the germline gene, one junction end is altered; a read error may explain this. This chain connects TRBV2 to TRBJ2-1, with D possibly matching TRBD1 (7 bases). The CDR3 extends over 11 amino acids. In germline, CDR1 is SNHLY, CDR2 FYNNEI. CDR3 sequence: CASRGAPRRFF. Written as DNA, the CDR3 is TGTGCTAGCAGGGGGGCTCCCCGCCGCTTCTTC.

The genes are TRBV7-3 and TRBJ2-3; D may be TRBD2 (7 bases). Germline CDR1 is SGHTA and CDR2 is FQGTGA. The CDR3 is 16 residues long. V lost 5 bases and J lost 0, with 15 bases in between. CDR3 nucleotide sequence: TGTGCCAGCAGCCCCGGGGGGCGGGGAAGCACAGATACGCAGTATTTT. Translated: CASSPGGRGSTDTQYF.

The chain employs TRBV19 and TRBJ1-2; D is unclear. Between the trimmed V and J ends, which lost 1 base and 4 bases, there was a span of 7 bases. Germline V lookup: CDR1 LNHDA, CDR2 SQIVND (reference sequence). This CDR3 has 13 residues. The CDR3 region has the DNA TGTGCCAGTAGTATAGTTGGAGGCTATGGCTACACCTTC. It encodes CASSIVGGYGYTF.

This rearrangement joins TRBV6-1 to TRBJ2-1, with TRBD1 matching 8 bases. Germline loops: CDR1 MNHNS, CDR2 SASEGT. With V trimmed by 4 bases and J by 8 bases, 13 bases remained unmatched. This CDR3 comprises 16 residues. The CDR3: CASSVPGGLGHDEQFF. The CDR3, as DNA: TGTGCCAGCAGTGTTCCAGGGGGCTTAGGTCACGATGAGCAGTTCTTC.

CDR3 sequence: CASSPKGLAGGTGELFF. CDR3 DNA: TGTGCCAGCAGCCCAAAGGGACTAGCGGGGGGCACCGGGGAGCTGTTTTTT. This rearrangement joins TRBV7-2 to TRBJ2-2; 15 bases map to TRBD2. This CDR3 is 17 amino acids long. V shed 5 bases, J shed 4 bases, and the junction held 5 bases outside the gene matches. Germline V gene sequence: CDR1 SGHTA, CDR2 FQGNSA. The full variable domain, rest sourced from reference TRBV7-2 and TRBJ2-2, is GAGVSQSPSNKVTEKGKDVELRCDPISGHTALYWYRQSLGQGLEFLIYFQGNSAPDKSGLPSDRFSAERTGGSVSTLTIQRTQQEDSAVYLCASSPKGLAGGTGELFFGEGSRLTVL.

This chain uses TRBV19 with TRBJ1-3, with D perhaps TRBD1 (6 bases). CDR1 is LNHDA, CDR2 SQIVND, per germline (reference sequence). The CDR3 spans 14 residues. V was trimmed by 3 bases and J by 3 bases, leaving 9 bases between them. Here the CDR3 DNA reads TGTGCCAGTAGTATTGGGGGCTTTGGAAACACCATATATTTT. It yields the protein CASSIGGFGNTIYF.

CDR3 in amino acids: CASSFNSGGVEQFF. In DNA, the CDR3 is TGTGCCAGCAGTTTTAACTCGGGGGGGGTTGAGCAGTTCTTC. The chain uses TRBV28 and TRBJ2-1, with 8 positions matching TRBD2. Looked up from germline, CDR1 is MDHEN and CDR2 is SYDVKM. After removal of 3 bases from V and 9 bases from J, the junction contained 7 bases not matched to a gene. The CDR3 runs 14 residues.